The 12 T cell receptor beta chains below come from one sample, sequenced in a study of T-cell memory formation after mild COVID-19. From the 5' RACE reads, TCRdb called clonotypes with MiXCR, one entry per CDR3 protein. The repertoire holds around 300,000 distinct CDR3 sequences, around 15% seen once, with about 20% in the top ten. The specimen was PBMCs or a T cell subset sorted from them (not recorded which). The receptors shown here come from a man aged 18-30 years who had mild COVID-19 (a few samples of this study predate the infection). Cell type and time point are not known.

This clonotype showed up just a few times. The V gene is TRBV7-3, the J gene TRBJ2-3; 13 bases are a match to TRBD2. After removal of 0 bases from V and 0 bases from J, the junction contained 9 bases not matched to a gene. The germline gives CDR1 SGHTA, CDR2 FQGTGA. The CDR3 runs to 20 residues. Written as DNA, the CDR3 is TGTGCCAGCAGCTTAACGAGCGGACTAGCGGGGGCAGCTAGCACAGATACGCAGTATTTT. This encodes CASSLTSGLAGAASTDTQYF.

V gene TRBV4-3 combines with J gene TRBJ1-5; D gene unclear. The germline CDR1 and CDR2 sequences are LGHNA and YSLEER. CDR3 size: 15 residues. Trimming pared 3 bases from V and 2 bases from J, leaving 11 bases between. This chain's CDR3 is CASSQRIGGNQPQHF. The DNA for the CDR3 is TGCGCCAGCAGCCAGCGGATCGGGGGCAATCAGCCCCAGCATTTT.

This clonotype was observed a few times. The chain is built from TRBV7-2 and TRBJ2-1, with 9 bases aligning to TRBD2. V was clipped by 4 bases and J by 8 bases; unmatched bases: 6. Germline lookup yields CDR1 SGHTA and CDR2 FQGNSA. This CDR3 is built from 14 residues. CDR3 nucleotide sequence: TGTGCCAGCAGCTACCGCGGGGGGGCATATGAGCAGTTCTTC. Residues: CASSYRGGAYEQFF.

Only a few counts were recorded for this clonotype. V gene TRBV20-1 combines with J gene TRBJ1-6; 7 bases line up with TRBD1. Germline CDR1 reads DFQATT; CDR2 reads SNEGSKA (reference sequence). Trimming cost V 6 bases and J 9 bases; bases outside gene matches: 20. This CDR3 spans 17 amino acids. The CDR3 loop reads CSATGVGGTGWGSPLHF. The DNA of the CDR3 is TGCAGTGCGACCGGGGTAGGGGGCACTGGATGGGGTTCACCCCTCCACTTT.

The chain uses TRBV11-2 and TRBJ2-2, with 9 bases lining up with TRBD2. The CDR3 consists of 16 residues. CDR1 is SGHAT and CDR2 is FQNNGV in the germline V gene. J lost 7 bases, V lost 5 bases, and 11 bases had no gene match. CDR3 protein: CASSLTSGGPGGELFF. The CDR3 DNA reads as TGTGCCAGCAGCCTAACCAGCGGGGGGCCGGGCGGGGAGCTGTTTTTT. Looking up the rest from reference TRBV11-2 and TRBJ2-2 gives the full variable domain: EAGVAQSPRYKIIEKRQSVAFWCNPISGHATLYWYQQILGQGPKLLIQFQNNGVVDDSQLPKDRFSAERLKGVDSTLKIQPAKLEDSAVYLCASSLTSGGPGGELFFGEGSRLTVL.

This clonotype was observed at least ten times. V gene TRBV30 combines with J gene TRBJ1-6; 8 bases match TRBD1. The CDR3 has 15 residues. The germline CDR1 and CDR2 sequences are GTSNPN and SVGIG (reference sequence). Trimming at V came to 3 bases and at J to 10 bases, leaving 11 bases not matched to a gene. The CDR3 spells CAWSLLDREDSPLHF. The CDR3 bases are TGTGCCTGGAGCCTTCTGGACAGGGAAGACTCACCCCTCCACTTT.

The rearrangement uses TRBV5-1 and TRBJ2-4; TRBD1 is a possible D gene (5 bases). Trimming cost V 5 bases and J 2 bases, with 17 bases left between them. The CDR3 covers 16 residues. Germline V lookup: CDR1 SGHRS, CDR2 YFSETQ. The CDR3 sequence: CASRQLTETPKNIQYF. The CDR3 nucleotides read TGCGCCAGCAGACAACTGACAGAGACACCCAAAAACATTCAGTACTTC.

This clonotype was picked up a small number of times. This chain links TRBV7-2 with TRBJ1-5, with unresolved D. CDR1 is SGHTA, CDR2 FQGNSA, per germline. Trimming stripped 0 bases from V and 1 base from J, with 10 bases between. CDR3 length: 16 residues. The CDR3 region is CASSLAAGPSNQPQHF. The CDR3 DNA follows: TGTGCCAGCAGCTTAGCCGCAGGACCGAGCAATCAGCCCCAGCATTTT.

This clonotype has just a few counts. The chain combines TRBV4-1 with TRBJ1-5; 10 nucleotides align to TRBD1. V was clipped by 6 bases and J by 8 bases; unmatched bases: 10. CDR1 is MGHRA and CDR2 is YSYEKL in the germline V gene. The CDR3 is 15 amino acids. CDR3 DNA: TGCGCCAGCAGTTTGGGACAGGGGCCGGTGGAGCCCCAGCATTTT. Translated, it gives CASSLGQGPVEPQHF.

There are many counts of this clonotype. This chain links TRBV12-3 or TRBV12-4 with TRBJ1-1; D might be TRBD1 (6 bases). CDR3 size: 14 residues. The V end lost 5 bases, the J end lost 4 bases, and 14 bases lay between the germline ends. The CDR3 sequence: CASSLGRGGTEAFF. The DNA of the CDR3 is TGTGCCAGCAGTCTTGGACGAGGGGGCACTGAAGCTTTCTTT.

The sample holds a few counts of this clonotype. The gene calls are TRBV4-3 and TRBJ2-1; 9 bases are a match to TRBD2. The CDR3 sequence is 15 residues long. V trimming: 1 base; J trimming: 7 bases; junction bases outside the gene matches: 5. CDR1 LGHNA and CDR2 YSLEER come from the germline V gene. CDR3 protein: CASSQASSGVNEQFF. For the CDR3, the DNA is TGCGCCAGCAGCCAAGCCTCTAGCGGGGTGAATGAGCAGTTCTTC.

The CDR3 protein is CSARPALHRDTQYF. The CDR3 DNA is TGCAGTGCTAGGCCCGCCCTACACAGGGATACGCAGTATTTT. The gene calls are TRBV20-1 and TRBJ2-3; D possibly corresponds to TRBD1 (5 bases). Germline CDR1 DFQATT, CDR2 SNEGSKA (reference sequence). V was clipped by 3 bases and J by 6 bases, with 16 bases between them. The CDR3 consists of 14 residues.